This record looks at one T cell receptor beta chain sequence and its context. Its antigen is unknown. PBMCs were collected from an approximately 10 ml volume of fresh peripheral blood. Trimming cost V 2 bases and J 7 bases, with 6 bases left between them. The CDR3 extends over 11 amino acids. The germline CDR1 and CDR2 sequences are MDHEN and SYDVKM. Using RNA transcripts as the source, TCR beta CDR3 regions were amplified. HTBI primers were employed in a first-round RT-PCR of the TCR CDR3. TCRdb ran MiXCR on the multiplex PCR reads and lists one entry per CDR3 protein. Counted here are hundreds of thousands of distinct CDR3 sequences, approximately 17% occurring once; the ten biggest clones make up around 58%. The data were obtained in a study of T cells in Graves' hyperthyroidism and ophthalmopathy. On the study more broadly: Peripheral blood was acquired at first diagnosis, ahead of any therapy whatsoever.

Findings and caveats of the study: Using 13 V-J features, a model discriminated ophthalmopathy from stable hyperthyroidism. The model foresaw ophthalmopathy a median roughly 6.6 months prior to onset.

This chain connects TRBV28 to TRBJ2-7, with D hard to call. The source material was blood. This clonotype was sampled from a woman aged 55-69 years with Graves' ophthalmopathy. The CDR3 DNA reads TGTGCCAGCAGTTTAACCCGGGAGCAGTACTTC. Protein product: CASSLTREQYF.